This TCR beta chain originates from a study of shared clonotypes between healthy human individuals. Whole-study findings and limits: Approximately 4.6% of naive CD4 clonotypes were common to a few donors. Generation probabilities of non-shared clonotypes were lower (relative to those shared by all four donors). Represented genetic and exposure-history diversity was restricted by having few donors.

As to this clone: The antigen is not known.

Donors, without exception, were Caucasian adults residing in Nashville, Tennessee. Here immunoSEQ multiplex PCR was the method, and the copy in TCRdb shows in-frame clones only, minus some. The table shows fewer than 1.6 million clones, with about 98.5% occurring only once. V dropped 10 bases and J dropped 1 base, with 17 bases sitting between them. The CDR3 is 15 amino acids. The germline V gene has CDR1 MNHEY and CDR2 SVGAGI. The sequenced sample was naive CD4+ T cells sorted from blood. The sample's subset: CD45RA+ positively selected. The receptor was isolated from a man younger than 45 in good health. V gene TRBV6-5 combines with J gene TRBJ2-1; D call uncertain. The CDR3 loop is CATGPRALSYNEQFF. The CDR3 region has the DNA TGTGCCACCGGGCCCCGAGCCCTTTCCTACAATGAGCAGTTCTTC.